The source of this TCR beta chain is a study of blood T cell repertoires in COVID-19. Study overall: Acute and convalescent COVID-19 specimens originated in the United States, Italy and Spain. PBMCs, B-cell-depleted T cells, or T cells provided the cDNA or gDNA that made up the material.

Per the original methods: Nucleated cell number was recorded as an estimate derived from reference gene primer amplification. The data were produced by immunoSEQ multiplex PCR, yet TCRdb's version contains in-frame clones alone and is incomplete. The V and J calls and clone size come from that table; D and trimming were worked out from the DNA. This sample has around 40,000 clones, with 85% found just once. This TCR derives from a human donor in a cohort sampled during active COVID-19. The sequenced material came from peripheral blood.

CDR3 nucleotide sequence: TGTGCCACACGTACTAGCGGTTACAATGAGCAGTTCTTC. This codes for CATRTSGYNEQFF. The chain joins TRBV12-3 or TRBV12-4 to TRBJ2-1; 8 bases fit TRBD2. V gave up 10 bases and J gave up 4 bases; unmatched junction bases: 6. The CDR3 covers 13 residues.